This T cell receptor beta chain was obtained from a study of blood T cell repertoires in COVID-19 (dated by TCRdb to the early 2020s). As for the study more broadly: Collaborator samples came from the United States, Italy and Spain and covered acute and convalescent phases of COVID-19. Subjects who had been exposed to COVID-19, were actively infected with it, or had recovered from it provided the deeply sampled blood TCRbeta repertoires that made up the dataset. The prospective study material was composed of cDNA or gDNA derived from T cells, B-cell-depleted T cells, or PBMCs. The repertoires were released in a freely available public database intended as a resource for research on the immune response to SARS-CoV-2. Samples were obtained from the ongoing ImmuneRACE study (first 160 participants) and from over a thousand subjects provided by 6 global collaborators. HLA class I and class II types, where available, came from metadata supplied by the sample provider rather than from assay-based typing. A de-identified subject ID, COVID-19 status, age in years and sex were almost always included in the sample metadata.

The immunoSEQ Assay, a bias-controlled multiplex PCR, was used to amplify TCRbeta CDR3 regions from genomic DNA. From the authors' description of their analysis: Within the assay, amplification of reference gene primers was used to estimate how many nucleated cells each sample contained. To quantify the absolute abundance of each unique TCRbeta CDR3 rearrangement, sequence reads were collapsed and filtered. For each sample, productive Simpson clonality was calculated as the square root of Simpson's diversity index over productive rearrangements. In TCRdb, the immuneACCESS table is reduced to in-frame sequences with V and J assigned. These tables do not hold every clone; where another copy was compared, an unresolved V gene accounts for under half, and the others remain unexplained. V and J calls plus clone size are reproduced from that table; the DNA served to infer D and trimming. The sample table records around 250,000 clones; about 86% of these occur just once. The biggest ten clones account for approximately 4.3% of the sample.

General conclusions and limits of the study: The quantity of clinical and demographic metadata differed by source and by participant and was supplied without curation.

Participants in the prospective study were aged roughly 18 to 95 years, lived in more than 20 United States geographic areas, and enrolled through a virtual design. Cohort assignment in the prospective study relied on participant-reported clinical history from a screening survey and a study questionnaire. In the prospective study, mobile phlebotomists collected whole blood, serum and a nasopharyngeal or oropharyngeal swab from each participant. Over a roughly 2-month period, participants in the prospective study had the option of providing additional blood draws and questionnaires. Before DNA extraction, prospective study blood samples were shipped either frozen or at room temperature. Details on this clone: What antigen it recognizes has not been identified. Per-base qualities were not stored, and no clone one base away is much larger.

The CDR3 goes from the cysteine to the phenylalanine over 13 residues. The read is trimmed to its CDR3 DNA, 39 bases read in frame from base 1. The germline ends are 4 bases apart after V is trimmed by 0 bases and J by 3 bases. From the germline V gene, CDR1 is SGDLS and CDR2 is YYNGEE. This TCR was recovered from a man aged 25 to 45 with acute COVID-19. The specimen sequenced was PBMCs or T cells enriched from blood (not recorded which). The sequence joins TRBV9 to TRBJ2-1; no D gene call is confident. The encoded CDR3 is CASSVGSYNEQFF. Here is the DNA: TGTGCCAGCAGCGTAGGCAGCTACAATGAGCAGTTCTTC.